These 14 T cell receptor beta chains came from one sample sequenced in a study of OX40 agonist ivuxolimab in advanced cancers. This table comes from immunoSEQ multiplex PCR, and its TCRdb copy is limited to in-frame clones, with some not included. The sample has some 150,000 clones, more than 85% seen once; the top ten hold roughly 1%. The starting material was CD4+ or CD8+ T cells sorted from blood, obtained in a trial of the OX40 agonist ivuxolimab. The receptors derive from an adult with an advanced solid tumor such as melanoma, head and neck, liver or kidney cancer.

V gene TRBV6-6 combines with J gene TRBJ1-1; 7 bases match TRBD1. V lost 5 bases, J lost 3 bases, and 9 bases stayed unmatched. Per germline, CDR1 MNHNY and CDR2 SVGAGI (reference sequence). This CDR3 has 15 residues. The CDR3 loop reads CASSNRQGGYTEAFF. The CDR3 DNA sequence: TGTGCCAGCAGTAACCGACAGGGTGGGTACACTGAAGCTTTCTTT.

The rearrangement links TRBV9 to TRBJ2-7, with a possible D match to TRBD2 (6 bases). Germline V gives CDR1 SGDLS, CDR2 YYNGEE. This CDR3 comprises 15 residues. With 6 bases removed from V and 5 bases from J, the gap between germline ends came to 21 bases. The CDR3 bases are TGTGCCAGCACGCAACTAGCAGACGCTAGACACGAGCAGTACTTC. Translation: CASTQLADARHEQYF.

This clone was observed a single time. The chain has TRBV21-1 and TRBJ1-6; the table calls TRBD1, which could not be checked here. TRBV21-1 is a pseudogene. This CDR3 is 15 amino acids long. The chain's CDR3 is CAGSTQWMQGPPLHF. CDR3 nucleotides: TGTGCCGGCAGCACCCAATGGATGCAGGGGCCACCCCTCCACTTT.

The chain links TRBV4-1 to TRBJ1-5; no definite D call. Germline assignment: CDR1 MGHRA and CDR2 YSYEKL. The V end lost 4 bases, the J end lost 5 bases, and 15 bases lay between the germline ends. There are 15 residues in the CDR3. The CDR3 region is CASSLNRLGDQPQHF. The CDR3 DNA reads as TGCGCCAGCAGCCTAAACCGGTTAGGAGATCAGCCCCAGCATTTT.

CDR3 loop: CAWSVHGGGNQPQHF. Here the CDR3 DNA reads TGTGCCTGGAGTGTACACGGGGGGGGGAATCAGCCCCAGCATTTT. The rearrangement joins TRBV30 to TRBJ1-5; TRBD1 might be the D (5 bases). There are 15 residues in the CDR3. V lost 0 bases to trimming and J lost 4 bases, with 13 bases between them. Germline CDR1 is GTSNPN and CDR2 is SVGIG (reference sequence).

The CDR3 nucleotides are TGTGCCAGCAGTTTATACCCCGGGACAGGGGAAACCTTC. This encodes CASSLYPGTGETF. This sequence joins TRBV27 and TRBJ1-2; 10 bases match TRBD1. The CDR3 spans 13 residues. CDR1 and CDR2 (germline): MNHEY, SMNVEV (reference sequence). J lost 14 bases, V lost 1 base, and 7 bases had no gene match.

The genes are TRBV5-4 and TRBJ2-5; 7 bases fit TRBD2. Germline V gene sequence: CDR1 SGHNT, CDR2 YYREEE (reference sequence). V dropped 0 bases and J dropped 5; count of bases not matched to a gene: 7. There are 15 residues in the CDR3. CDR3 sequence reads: CASSLASGGVETQYF. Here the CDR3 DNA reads TGTGCCAGCAGCTTGGCTAGCGGAGGCGTTGAGACCCAGTACTTC. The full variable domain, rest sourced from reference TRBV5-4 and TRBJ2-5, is ETGVTQSPTHLIKTRGQQVTLRCSSQSGHNTVSWYQQALGQGPQFIFQYYREEENGRGNFPPRFSGLQFPNYSSELNVNALELDDSALYLCASSLASGGVETQYFGPGTRLLVL.

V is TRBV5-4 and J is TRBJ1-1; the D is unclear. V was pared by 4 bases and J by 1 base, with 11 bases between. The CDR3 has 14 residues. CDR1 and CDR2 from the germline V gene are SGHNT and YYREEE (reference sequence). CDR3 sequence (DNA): TGTGCCAGCAGCCCCGGGGTGACGAACACTGAAGCTTTCTTT. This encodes CASSPGVTNTEAFF.

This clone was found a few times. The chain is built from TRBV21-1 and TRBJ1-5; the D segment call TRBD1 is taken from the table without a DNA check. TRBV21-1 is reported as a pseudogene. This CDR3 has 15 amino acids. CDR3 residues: CASSPLTGRDQPQHF. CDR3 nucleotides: TGTGCCAGCAGCCCACTGACAGGGCGAGATCAGCCCCAGCATTTT.

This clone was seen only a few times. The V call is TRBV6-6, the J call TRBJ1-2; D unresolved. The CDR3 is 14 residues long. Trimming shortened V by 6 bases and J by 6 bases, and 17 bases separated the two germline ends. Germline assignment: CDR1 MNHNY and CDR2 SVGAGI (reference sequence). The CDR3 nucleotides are TGTGCCAGCAGCCCTGACATGCTTCTTCATGGCTACACCTTC. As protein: CASSPDMLLHGYTF.

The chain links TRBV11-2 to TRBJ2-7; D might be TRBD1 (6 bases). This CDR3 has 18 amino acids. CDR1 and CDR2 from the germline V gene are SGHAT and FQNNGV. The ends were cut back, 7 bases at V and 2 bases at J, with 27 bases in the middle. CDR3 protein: CASMHISLRQGSAYEQYF. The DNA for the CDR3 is TGTGCCAGCATGCACATCAGCTTGAGGCAGGGGAGTGCCTACGAGCAGTACTTC.

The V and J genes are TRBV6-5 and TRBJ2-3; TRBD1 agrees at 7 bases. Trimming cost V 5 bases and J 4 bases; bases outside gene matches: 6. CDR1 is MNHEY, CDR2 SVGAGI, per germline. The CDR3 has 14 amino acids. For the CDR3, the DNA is TGTGCCAGCAGTCCCGACAGGGTGGCAGATACGCAGTATTTT. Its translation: CASSPDRVADTQYF.

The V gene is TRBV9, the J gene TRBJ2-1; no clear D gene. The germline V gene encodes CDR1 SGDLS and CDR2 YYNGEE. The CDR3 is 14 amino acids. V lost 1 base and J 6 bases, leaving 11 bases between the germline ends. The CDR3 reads CASSVRGPGNEQFF. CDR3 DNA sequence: TGTGCCAGCAGCGTACGTGGGCCGGGCAATGAGCAGTTCTTC. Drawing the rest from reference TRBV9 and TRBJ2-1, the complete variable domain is DSGVTQTPKHLITATGQRVTLRCSPRSGDLSVYWYQQSLDQGLQFLIQYYNGEERAKGNILERFSAQQFPDLHSELNLSSLELGDSALYFCASSVRGPGNEQFFGPGTRLTVL.

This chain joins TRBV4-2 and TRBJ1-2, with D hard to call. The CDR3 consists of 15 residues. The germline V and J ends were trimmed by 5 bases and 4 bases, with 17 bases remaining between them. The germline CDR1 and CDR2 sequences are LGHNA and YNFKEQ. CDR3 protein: CASSLARVAGYGYTF. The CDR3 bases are TGTGCCAGCAGCTTGGCCCGGGTGGCGGGCTATGGCTACACCTTC.